The present TCR beta chain was sequenced within a study of T-cell reconstitution after alpha-beta-depleted transplantation in children. Study conclusions and caveats: T-cell numbers and diversity, one year after transplant, stemmed largely from T cells that were newly produced.

This clonotype was detected once. The target antigen is unknown. This sample's TCRbeta library carried unique molecular identifier barcodes. TCRdb analysed the PCR reads with MiXCR anew, one entry per CDR3 protein. Among about 220,000 distinct CDR3 sequences listed, about a sixth were seen once. The CDR3 is made up of 19 amino acids. From germline, CDR1 is SGHRS and CDR2 YFSETQ. J was trimmed by 2 bases and V by 1 base; bases with no gene match: 13. Sequenced material: PBMCs, mostly from graft donor cells, taken 360 days after TCRalphabeta/CD19-depleted stem cell transplant. The chain has TRBV5-1 and TRBJ2-7, with TRBD1 identical over 12 bases. The clonotype comes from a male patient between 2 and 9 years old who had a stem cell transplant for acute lymphoblastic leukemia, so the T cells may come from the graft donor. This CDR3 is CASSLRGTGGADWPYEQYF. As DNA, the CDR3 is TGCGCCAGCAGCTTGCGGGGGACAGGGGGCGCAGATTGGCCCTACGAGCAGTACTTC.